The clone carrying this T cell receptor beta chain was observed many times. The sample is drawn from a study of T-cell reconstitution after alpha-beta-depleted transplantation in children. This sample's TCRbeta library carried unique molecular identifier barcodes. TCRdb reprocessed the PCR reads via MiXCR and lists one record per CDR3 protein. Here the sample spans 190,000 or so distinct CDR3 sequences, more than 12% being singletons. The V end was cut by 2 bases, the J end by 4 bases, with 14 bases between. The length of the CDR3 is 15 residues. Sequences were derived from PBMCs from the stem cell graft donor, sampled from the stem cell graft. This clonotype was obtained from a human donor who donated a stem cell graft to a child with acute lymphoblastic leukemia. The J gene is TRBJ1-1, the V gene TRBV12-3 or TRBV12-4; possibly TRBD1 for D (5 bases). The CDR3 nucleotides read TGTGCCAGCAGTTTACGTTACGGGACGGGCACTGAAGCTTTCTTT. This sequence encodes CASSLRYGTGTEAFF.